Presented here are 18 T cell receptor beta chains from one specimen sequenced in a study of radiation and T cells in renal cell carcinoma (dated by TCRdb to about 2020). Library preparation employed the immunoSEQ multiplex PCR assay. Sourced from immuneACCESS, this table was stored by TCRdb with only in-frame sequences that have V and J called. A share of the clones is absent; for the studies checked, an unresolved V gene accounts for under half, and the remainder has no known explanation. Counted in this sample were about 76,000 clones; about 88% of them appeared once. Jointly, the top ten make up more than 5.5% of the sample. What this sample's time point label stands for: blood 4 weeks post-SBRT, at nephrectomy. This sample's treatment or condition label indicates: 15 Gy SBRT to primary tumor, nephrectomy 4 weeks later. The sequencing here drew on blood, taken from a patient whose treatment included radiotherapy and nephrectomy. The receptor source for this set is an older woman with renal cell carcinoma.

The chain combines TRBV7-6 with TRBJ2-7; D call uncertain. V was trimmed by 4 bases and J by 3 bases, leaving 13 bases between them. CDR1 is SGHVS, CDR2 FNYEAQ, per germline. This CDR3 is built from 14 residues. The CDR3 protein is CASSSTTENYEQYF. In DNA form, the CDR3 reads TGTGCCAGCAGCTCAACCACAGAGAACTACGAGCAGTACTTC.

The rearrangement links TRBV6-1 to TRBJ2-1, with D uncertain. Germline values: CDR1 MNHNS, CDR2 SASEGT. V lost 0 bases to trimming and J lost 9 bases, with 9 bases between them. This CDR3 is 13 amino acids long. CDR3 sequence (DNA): TGTGCCAGCAGTGAAGCGTGGGTCGGTGAGCAGTTCTTC. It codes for CASSEAWVGEQFF.

The CDR3 region has the DNA TGTGCCAGCAGCTTCGGGGTGAGCTCCTACAATGAGCAGTTCTTC. Amino acid sequence: CASSFGVSSYNEQFF. The chain recombines TRBV11-3 with TRBJ2-1; possibly TRBD2 for D (5 bases). This CDR3 is built from 15 residues. The V end lost 3 bases, the J end lost 0 bases, and 9 bases lay between the germline ends. Germline values: CDR1 SGHNT, CDR2 YENEEA.

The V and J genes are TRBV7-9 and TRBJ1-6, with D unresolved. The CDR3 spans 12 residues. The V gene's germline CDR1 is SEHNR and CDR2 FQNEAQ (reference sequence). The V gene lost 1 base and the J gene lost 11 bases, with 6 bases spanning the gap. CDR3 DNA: TGTGCCAGCAGCTTAGAGGGTGCACCCCTCCACTTT. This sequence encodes CASSLEGAPLHF.

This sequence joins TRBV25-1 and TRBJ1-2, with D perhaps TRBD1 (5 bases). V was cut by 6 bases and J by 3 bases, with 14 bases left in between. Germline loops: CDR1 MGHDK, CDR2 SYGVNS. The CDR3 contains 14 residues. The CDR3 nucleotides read TGTGCCAGCAGCCCAGGGAGCAGGGACTATGGCTACACCTTC. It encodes CASSPGSRDYGYTF.

The CDR3 sequence is CASSVQGQYNSPLHF. The CDR3 DNA is TGTGCCAGCAGCGTACAGGGACAGTATAATTCACCCCTCCACTTT. The chain uses TRBV9 and TRBJ1-6; 7 positions match TRBD1. Trimming took 1 base from V and 4 from J; bases not matched to a gene: 2. The CDR3 covers 15 residues. Germline loops: CDR1 SGDLS, CDR2 YYNGEE.

The CDR3 protein is CASSPDGTSVAPLGQYF. CDR3 bases: TGTGCCAGTAGTCCAGACGGGACTAGCGTCGCCCCGTTGGGGCAGTATTTT. The J gene is TRBJ2-3, the V gene TRBV19; 10 nucleotides match TRBD2. The ends lost 5 bases at V and 11 bases at J; junction bases unmatched: 19. Germline V CDR1 and CDR2: LNHDA, SQIVND (reference sequence). The CDR3 sequence is 17 residues long.

The CDR3, as DNA: TGTGCCAGCAGCCTCAGGGGAGGTGAAGCTTTCTTT. Protein: CASSLRGGEAFF. The V call is TRBV13, the J call TRBJ1-1, with TRBD1 as a possible D gene (6 bases). This CDR3 region has 12 residues. V was cut by 5 bases and J by 7 bases, with 11 bases left in between. Germline loops: CDR1 PRHDT, CDR2 FYEKMQ (reference sequence). The variable domain in full, completed from reference TRBV13 and TRBJ1-1, reads AAGVIQSPRHLIKEKRETATLKCYPIPRHDTVYWYQQGPGQDPQFLISFYEKMQSDKGSIPDRFSAQQFSDYHSELNMSSLELGDSALYFCASSLRGGEAFFGQGTRLTVV.

CDR3 residues: CAYGPQDGYTF. CDR3 sequence (DNA): TGTGCCTACGGGCCCCAGGATGGCTACACCTTC. The chain combines TRBV30 with TRBJ1-2; no firm D call. There are 11 residues in the CDR3. In germline, CDR1 is GTSNPN, CDR2 SVGIG (reference sequence). Trimming stripped 7 bases from V and 6 bases from J, with 12 bases between.

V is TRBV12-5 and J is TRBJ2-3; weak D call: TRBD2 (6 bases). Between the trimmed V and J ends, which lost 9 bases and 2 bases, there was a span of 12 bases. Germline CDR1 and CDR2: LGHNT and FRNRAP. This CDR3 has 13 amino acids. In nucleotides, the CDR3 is TGTGCTAGCGGGACTTCTTACACAGATACGCAGTATTTT. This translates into CASGTSYTDTQYF.

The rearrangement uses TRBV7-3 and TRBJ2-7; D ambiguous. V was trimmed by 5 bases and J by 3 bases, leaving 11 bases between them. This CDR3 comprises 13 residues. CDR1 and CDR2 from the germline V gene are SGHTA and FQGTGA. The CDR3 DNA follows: TGTGCCAGCAGCAGAACGGACGGCTACGAGCAGTACTTC. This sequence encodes CASSRTDGYEQYF.

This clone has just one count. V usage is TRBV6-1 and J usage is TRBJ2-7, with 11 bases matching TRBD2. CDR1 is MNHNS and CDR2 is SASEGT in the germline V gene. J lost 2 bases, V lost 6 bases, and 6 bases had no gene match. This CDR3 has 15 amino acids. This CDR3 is CASSQLAGATYEQYF. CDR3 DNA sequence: TGTGCCAGCAGCCAACTAGCGGGGGCAACCTACGAGCAGTACTTC.

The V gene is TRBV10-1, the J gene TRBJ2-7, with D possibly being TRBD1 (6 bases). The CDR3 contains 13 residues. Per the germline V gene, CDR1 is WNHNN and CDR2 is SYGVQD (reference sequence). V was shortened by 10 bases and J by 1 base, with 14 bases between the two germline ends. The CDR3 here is CATWDILSYEQYF. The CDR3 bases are TGCGCCACCTGGGACATATTGTCCTACGAGCAGTACTTC.

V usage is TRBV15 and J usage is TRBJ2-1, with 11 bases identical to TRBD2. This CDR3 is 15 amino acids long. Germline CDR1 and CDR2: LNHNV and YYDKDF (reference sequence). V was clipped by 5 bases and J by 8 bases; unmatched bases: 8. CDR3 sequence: CATSGLAGGTDEQFF. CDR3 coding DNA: TGTGCCACCAGCGGGTTAGCGGGGGGGACTGATGAGCAGTTCTTC.

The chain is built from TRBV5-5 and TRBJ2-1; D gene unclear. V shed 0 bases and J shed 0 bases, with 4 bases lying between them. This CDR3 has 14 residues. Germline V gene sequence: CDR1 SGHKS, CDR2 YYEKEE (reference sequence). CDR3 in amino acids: CASSLDSSYNEQFF. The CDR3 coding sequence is TGTGCCAGCAGCTTGGACAGCTCCTACAATGAGCAGTTCTTC.

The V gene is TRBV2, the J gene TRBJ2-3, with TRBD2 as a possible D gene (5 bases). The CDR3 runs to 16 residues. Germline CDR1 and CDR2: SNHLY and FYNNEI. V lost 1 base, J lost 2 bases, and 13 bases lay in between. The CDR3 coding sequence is TGTGCCAGCAGTGAAGAGGCGGGTTCACACACAGATACGCAGTATTTT. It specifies CASSEEAGSHTDTQYF.

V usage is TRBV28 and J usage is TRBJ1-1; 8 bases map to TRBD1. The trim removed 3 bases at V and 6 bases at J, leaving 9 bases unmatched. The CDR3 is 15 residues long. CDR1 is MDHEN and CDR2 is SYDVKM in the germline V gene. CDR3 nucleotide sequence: TGTGCCAGCAGTTTCCCCTCTCCAGGGGGCCCTGAAGCTTTCTTT. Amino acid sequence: CASSFPSPGGPEAFF.

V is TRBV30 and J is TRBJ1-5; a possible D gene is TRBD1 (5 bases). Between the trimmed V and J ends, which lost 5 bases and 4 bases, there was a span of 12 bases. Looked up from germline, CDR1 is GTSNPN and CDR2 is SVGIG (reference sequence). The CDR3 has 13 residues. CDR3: CAWADRINQPQHF. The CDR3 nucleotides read TGTGCCTGGGCTGACAGAATAAATCAGCCCCAGCATTTT.